This entry features one T cell receptor (beta chain) sequence. Its antigen is not known. Sequenced samples came from active juvenile idiopathic arthritis patients. V was clipped by 11 bases and J by 0 bases, with 13 bases between them. The CDR3 consists of 14 residues. Germline CDR1 is SEHNR and CDR2 is FQNEAQ (reference sequence). This specimen belongs to a study of circulating and synovial CD4+ cells in juvenile arthritis. Whole-study findings and limits: Deeper sequencing increased measured overlap with synovial clonotypes. Compared with bulk blood, circulating pathogenic-like lymphocytes shared substantially more CDR3 sequences with synovial T cells.

Clones were read by immunoSEQ multiplex PCR, and TCRdb kept only the in-frame ones, dropping some. The sample has over 30,000 clones; 90% to 95% are singletons. This rearrangement joins TRBV7-9 to TRBJ2-2; D is possibly TRBD1 (5 bases). The sequence was collected from a human donor with juvenile idiopathic arthritis. Material for sequencing was CD4+ T cells from blood. Written as DNA, the CDR3 is TGTGCCCCCCATGACAGAGCGAACACCGGGGAGCTGTTTTTT. Its protein product is CAPHDRANTGELFF.